This T cell receptor (beta chain) was identified in a study of human T cells and chemical hapten exposure. Study-level background: Sensitizing treatment utilized 2% DPC over an approximately 2 cm by approximately 2 cm portion of upper inner arm skin.

Germline V gives CDR1 SGHKS, CDR2 YYEKEE (reference sequence). This CDR3 has 15 amino acids. V shed 2 bases and J shed 0 bases, with 11 bases lying between them. The time point: patch test 1, 2 weeks after DPC sensitization. Noted treatment: therapeutic diphenylcyclopropenone sensitization with weekly scalp DPC. TCRdb ran MiXCR on the RACE reads and lists one entry per CDR3 protein. The sample lists just under 350,000 distinct CDR3 sequences; around 7% were seen once. This clonotype was found many times. This material consisted of whole blood, taken in connection with sensitization to the hapten diphenylcyclopropenone (DPC). The chain links TRBV5-5 to TRBJ1-1; D not resolved. This sequence originates from a woman aged 18-35 years with alopecia areata. Some clones in this sample may be carry-over from other donors' samples. Here the CDR3 reads CASSFSQKMNTEAFF. The CDR3, as DNA: TGTGCCAGCAGCTTTAGCCAGAAAATGAACACTGAAGCTTTCTTT.